This T cell receptor (beta chain) was obtained from a study of blood T cell repertoires in COVID-19. Study details: Both acute and convalescent COVID-19 samples were obtained from the United States, Italy and Spain. Sources were T cells, B-cell-depleted T cells, or PBMCs; the material itself was cDNA or gDNA.

The CDR3 sequence is 14 residues long. The V segment lost 5 bases and the J segment 1 base; nucleotides outside the gene matches: 3. From germline, CDR1 is SNHLY and CDR2 FYNNEI. Study processing details: Estimated nucleated cell counts came from reference gene primer amplification. TCRdb's table, derived via immunoSEQ multiplex PCR, lists solely in-frame clones and lacks some. Clonal size and the V and J genes are those of that table, whereas D and trimming came from the DNA. The sample lists fewer than 150,000 clones; about four fifths were seen once. The receptor was derived from a man older than 75 with acute or convalescent COVID-19. Sequencing was performed on peripheral blood. V and J are TRBV2 and TRBJ2-5, with 8 positions matching TRBD2. CDR3 nucleotide sequence: TGTGCCAGCAGTTTAGCGGGACTCCAAGAGACCCAGTACTTC. Translating gives CASSLAGLQETQYF.